This is a list of T cell receptor beta chains from one sample in a study of cytomegalovirus exposure and HLA in healthy donors. Clones were read by immunoSEQ multiplex PCR, and TCRdb kept only the in-frame ones, dropping some. Among more than 250,000 clones listed, over 85% were seen once. Material: PBMCs. The source is a young woman in good health and CMV-seronegative. Both conserved end residues are part of each CDR3. A D gene is named only where the DNA matches it firmly. Only some rows state a clone size, as once, few, many or a class for expanded clones.

cdr3_nt,cdr3_aa,clone_size,j_call,v_call,d_call
TGTGCCAGCCGCGGACAGGGTTTGGAAAATTCCCCCCTCCACTTT,CASRGQGLENSPLHF,-,TRBJ1-6,TRBV2,TRBD1
TGCGCCAGCAGTTCTGGGACAGCCCACTCCTACGAGCAGTACTTC,CASSSGTAHSYEQYF,-,TRBJ2-7,TRBV6-5,TRBD1
TGTGCCAGCAGTGCTGCCGGGACAGGGGCGTCACAGCAGTTCTTC,CASSAAGTGASQQFF,-,TRBJ2-1,TRBV2,TRBD1
TGTGCCAGCAGTGCTCATCTATCCTACAATGAGCAGTTCTTC,CASSAHLSYNEQFF,-,TRBJ2-1,TRBV4-2,-
TGTGCCAGCAGCCGAATGTCCGGGACAGGGAATCAGCCCCAGCATTTT,CASSRMSGTGNQPQHF,-,TRBJ1-5,TRBV5-8,TRBD1
TGTGCCAGCAGTGAAGCGCGAGGTTATCAGCCCCAGCATTTT,CASSEARGYQPQHF,-,TRBJ1-5,TRBV2,-
TGTGCCAGCAGCCGGACAGGGAACACCGGGGAGCTGTTTTTT,CASSRTGNTGELFF,-,TRBJ2-2,TRBV7-3,TRBD1
TGTGCCAGTCATCTAACAGGGATGAACACTGAAGCTTTCTTT,CASHLTGMNTEAFF,-,TRBJ1-1,TRBV19,-
TGTGCCAGCAGACCCGACTTAGATGAAAAACTGTTTTTT,CASRPDLDEKLFF,-,TRBJ1-4,TRBV2,-
TGTGCCAGCAGCCCGGACAGGGGGAATGAGCAGTTCTTC,CASSPDRGNEQFF,-,TRBJ2-1,TRBV7-3,TRBD1
TGTGCCAGCTCACCGGTGACTAGCGGGGGGGAGAGTGAGCAGTTCTTC,CASSPVTSGGESEQFF,-,TRBJ2-1,TRBV18,TRBD2
TGTGCCAGCAGCTTAGCTCCGGGACTGCCGGGGGAGACCCAGTACTTC,CASSLAPGLPGETQYF,-,TRBJ2-5,TRBV7-8,-
TGTGCCAGCTCACCTTTACAAAGCTCTGGGGCCAACGTCCTGACTTTC,CASSPLQSSGANVLTF,-,TRBJ2-6,TRBV18,-
TGTGCCAGCTCACCGGTACAGGGGGCTCACGAGCAGTACTTC,CASSPVQGAHEQYF,-,TRBJ2-7,TRBV18,TRBD1
TGTGCCAGCAGCTACCGAGCGGGGGGGCTCACAGATACGCAGTATTTT,CASSYRAGGLTDTQYF,-,TRBJ2-3,TRBV9,TRBD2
TGTGCCAGCAGCCGGGCCCGGGACAGGACCTACAATGAGCAGTTCTTC,CASSRARDRTYNEQFF,-,TRBJ2-1,TRBV5-6,TRBD1
TGTGCCAGTAGTGAGTACAATGAGCAGTTCTTC,CASSEYNEQFF,-,TRBJ2-1,TRBV19,-
TGTGCCAGCAGTGAAGGGGGGGTGAACACTGAAGCTTTCTTT,CASSEGGVNTEAFF,-,TRBJ1-1,TRBV6-4,-
TGCGCCAGCAGCTTGGGTAGCGGGGTAACAGATACGCAGTATTTT,CASSLGSGVTDTQYF,-,TRBJ2-3,TRBV5-1,TRBD2
TGTGCCAGCAGCGCGGGGGGACTAGCGGCCCCCTACGAGCAGTACTTC,CASSAGGLAAPYEQYF,-,TRBJ2-7,TRBV9,TRBD2
TGCGCCAGCAGCCAAGGAGACAGGGGGATAAATGAAGCTTTCTTT,CASSQGDRGINEAFF,-,TRBJ1-1,TRBV4-1,TRBD1
TGTGCCAGCTCAGAGCGACAGGGTAATTCACCCCTCCACTTT,CASSERQGNSPLHF,once,TRBJ1-6,TRBV18,TRBD1
TGTGCCAGCAGCCTTACCGCGGACTCCTATGGCTACACCTTC,CASSLTADSYGYTF,-,TRBJ1-2,TRBV13,-
TGTGCCAGCAATCCAGGGACTGGGCTAGGAGAGCAGTACTTC,CASNPGTGLGEQYF,-,TRBJ2-7,TRBV9,-
TGTGCCAGCAGCCCCACAAGGGCGGGAAATGAGCAGTTCTTC,CASSPTRAGNEQFF,-,TRBJ2-1,TRBV11-2,-
TGTGCCAGCAGTGAGATTATGGGAGGCGAGCAGTACTTC,CASSEIMGGEQYF,-,TRBJ2-7,TRBV6-1,-
TGTGCCAGCAGTTACTCGTCGGGAGAAGGCTACACCTTC,CASSYSSGEGYTF,-,TRBJ1-2,TRBV6-5,-
TGCGCCAGCAGCCAAGGACCGGGGGAGACCCAGTACTTC,CASSQGPGETQYF,-,TRBJ2-5,TRBV4-1,-
TGTGCCAGCAGCCCTAGACAGGGTACTGAAGCTTTCTTT,CASSPRQGTEAFF,-,TRBJ1-1,TRBV13,TRBD1
TGTGCCAGCAGTTTATTCTGGGGAGCCGCTGAAGCTTTCTTT,CASSLFWGAAEAFF,-,TRBJ1-1,TRBV27,-
TGTGCCAGCACAAGCGGGACCCAGGCCAGCGAGACCCAGTACTTC,CASTSGTQASETQYF,-,TRBJ2-5,TRBV6-5,TRBD2
TGTGCCAGCAGTGTCGTACTAGCGAAAAATGAGCAGTTCTTC,CASSVVLAKNEQFF,-,TRBJ2-1,TRBV2,TRBD2
TGTGCCAGCTCACCGCGTGGACTAGCGGGGGTACGTATCTACAATGAGCAGTTCTTC,CASSPRGLAGVRIYNEQFF,once,TRBJ2-1,TRBV18,TRBD2
TGCGCCAGCAGCCAATTCCCAGGGGGCGAGCAGTACTTC,CASSQFPGGEQYF,-,TRBJ2-7,TRBV4-1,TRBD1
TGTGCCAGCAGCTTAGTATTTAGACTAGCGGGGGGGGGCAATGAGCAGTTCTTC,CASSLVFRLAGGGNEQFF,-,TRBJ2-1,TRBV7-2,TRBD2
TGCGCCAGCAGCCCCGCCGGGACAGCGAACACTGAAGCTTTCTTT,CASSPAGTANTEAFF,once,TRBJ1-1,TRBV5-1,TRBD1
TGTGCCAGCAGTGACCGGGACAGGGGGTGGGGCTACACCTTC,CASSDRDRGWGYTF,-,TRBJ1-2,TRBV6-1,TRBD1
TGTGCCAGCAGTGCTGTATATAGCAATCAGCCCCAGCATTTT,CASSAVYSNQPQHF,-,TRBJ1-5,TRBV2,-
TGTGCCATCAGTGAGTCCATGGGGGCGGATTATGGCTACACCTTC,CAISESMGADYGYTF,-,TRBJ1-2,TRBV10-3,-
TGTGCCAGCACCCCGGGGATTAATGAAAAACTGTTTTTT,CASTPGINEKLFF,once,TRBJ1-4,TRBV6-5,-
TGTGCCAGCAGGGAAACTAGCGAAAGGAATGAGCAGTTCTTC,CASRETSERNEQFF,-,TRBJ2-1,TRBV6-1,TRBD2
TGTGCCAGCAGCTCCAAGGGACAGGGGGCCACTGAAGCTTTCTTT,CASSSKGQGATEAFF,-,TRBJ1-1,TRBV13,TRBD1
TGTGCCAGCTCCGACGGAGGGGGAGACGCACAGGGGAGGAAGTTCTTC,CASSDGGGDAQGRKFF,-,TRBJ2-1,TRBV25-1,-
TGTGCCAGCAGCTTAGCACACAGGGCGGACTATGGCTACACCTTC,CASSLAHRADYGYTF,-,TRBJ1-2,TRBV11-2,-
TGCGCCAGCAGCACCGGTCAGAACACTGAAGCTTTCTTT,CASSTGQNTEAFF,once,TRBJ1-1,TRBV5-1,-
TGTGCCAGCAGCGACTTGATGGACAGGGCCGATTCACCCCTCCACTTT,CASSDLMDRADSPLHF,-,TRBJ1-6,TRBV25-1,TRBD1
TGTGCCAGCGGACAGGGTTTTTATCAGCCCCAGCATTTT,CASGQGFYQPQHF,-,TRBJ1-5,TRBV27,TRBD1
TGTGCCAGCAGCCAAACGCCAACCGGACAGGGTCGGACCGGGGAGCTGTTTTTT,CASSQTPTGQGRTGELFF,-,TRBJ2-2,TRBV7-3,TRBD1